This T cell receptor beta chain originates from a study of blood T cell repertoires in COVID-19. Study in general: Sources were T cells, B-cell-depleted T cells, or PBMCs; the material itself was cDNA or gDNA.

Repertoires were generated with immunoSEQ multiplex PCR, while TCRdb's copy carries only in-frame clones and drops some. The sample has around 100,000 clones, more than 75% seen once. Trimming pared 4 bases from V and 8 bases from J, leaving 21 bases between. This CDR3 region has 15 residues. Germline loops: CDR1 SGHRS, CDR2 YFSETQ. The source of this sequence is a human donor in a cohort sampled during active COVID-19. The chain is built from TRBV5-1 and TRBJ1-2; no clear D. The specimen was peripheral blood. The CDR3 reads CASSPPLRIREGYTF. The CDR3 nucleotides read TGCGCCAGCAGCCCGCCCCTTCGGATCCGGGAGGGCTACACCTTC.